This TCR beta chain was captured in a study of shared clonotypes between healthy human individuals. Naive CD8 cells lacked CD45RO, underwent positive selection for CCR7 and left out terminally differentiated effector memory CD45RA+ cells. Study findings and constraints: Generation probabilities were higher for clonotypes shared across all four sorted-subset donors than for unshared ones.

Germline trimming cut 7 bases from V and 8 bases from J; bases unmatched to any gene: 9. Germline CDR1 and CDR2: SNHLY and FYNNEI. The CDR3 loop spans 15 amino acids. As regards this clone: What it recognizes is unknown.

Generated by immunoSEQ multiplex PCR, the TCRdb table keeps only in-frame clones and is missing some. The sample contains roughly 890,000 clones, almost 95% of which appear only once. This TCR was recovered from a man younger than 45 in good health. This chain links TRBV2 with TRBJ2-1, with TRBD2 identical over 12 bases. The sequencing input was naive CD8+ T cells sorted from blood. CDR3 sequence: CASNEGLAGFDEQFF. CDR3 coding DNA: TGTGCCAGCAACGAAGGACTAGCGGGATTCGATGAGCAGTTCTTC.